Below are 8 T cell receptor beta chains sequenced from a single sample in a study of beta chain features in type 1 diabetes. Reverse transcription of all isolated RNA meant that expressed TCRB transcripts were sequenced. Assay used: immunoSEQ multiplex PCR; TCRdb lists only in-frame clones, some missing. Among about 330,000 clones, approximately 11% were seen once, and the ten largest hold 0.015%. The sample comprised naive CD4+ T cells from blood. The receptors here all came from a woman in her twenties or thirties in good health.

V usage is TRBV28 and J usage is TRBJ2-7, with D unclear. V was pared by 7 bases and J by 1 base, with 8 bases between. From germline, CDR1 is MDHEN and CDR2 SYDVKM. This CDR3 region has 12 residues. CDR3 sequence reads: CASNVRSYEQYF. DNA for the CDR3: TGTGCCAGCAATGTGCGGTCCTACGAGCAGTACTTC.

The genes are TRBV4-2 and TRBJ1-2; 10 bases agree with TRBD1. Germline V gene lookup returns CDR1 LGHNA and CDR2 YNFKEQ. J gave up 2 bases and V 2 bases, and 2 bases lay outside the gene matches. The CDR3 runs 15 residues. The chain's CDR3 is CASSQPGQGNYGYTF. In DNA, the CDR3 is TGTGCCAGCAGCCAACCGGGACAGGGGAACTATGGCTACACCTTC.

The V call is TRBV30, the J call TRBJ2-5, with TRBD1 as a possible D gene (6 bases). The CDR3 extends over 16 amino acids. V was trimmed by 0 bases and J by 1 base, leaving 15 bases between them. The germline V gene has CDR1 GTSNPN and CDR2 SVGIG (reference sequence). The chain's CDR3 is CAWSVGTGHAQETQYF. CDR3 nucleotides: TGTGCCTGGAGTGTTGGGACGGGACATGCCCAAGAGACCCAGTACTTC.

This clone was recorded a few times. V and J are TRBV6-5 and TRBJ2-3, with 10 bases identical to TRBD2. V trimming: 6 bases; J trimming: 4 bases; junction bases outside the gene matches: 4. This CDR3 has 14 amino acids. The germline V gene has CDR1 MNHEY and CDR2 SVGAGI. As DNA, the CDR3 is TGTGCCAGCAGGACGGGACTAGCGTCAGATACGCAGTATTTT. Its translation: CASRTGLASDTQYF.

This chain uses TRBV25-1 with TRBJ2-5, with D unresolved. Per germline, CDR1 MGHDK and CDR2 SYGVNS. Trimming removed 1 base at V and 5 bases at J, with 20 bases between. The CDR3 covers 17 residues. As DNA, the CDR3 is TGTGCCAGCAGTGAATTAAGAGGTGCCCGAAAAGTCGAGACCCAGTACTTC. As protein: CASSELRGARKVETQYF.

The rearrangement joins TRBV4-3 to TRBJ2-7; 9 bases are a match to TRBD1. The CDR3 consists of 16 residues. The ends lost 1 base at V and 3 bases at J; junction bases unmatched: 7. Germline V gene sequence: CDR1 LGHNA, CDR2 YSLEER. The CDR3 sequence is CASSQGPGQGGYEQYF. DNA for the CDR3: TGCGCCAGCAGCCAAGGCCCGGGACAGGGAGGCTACGAGCAGTACTTC.

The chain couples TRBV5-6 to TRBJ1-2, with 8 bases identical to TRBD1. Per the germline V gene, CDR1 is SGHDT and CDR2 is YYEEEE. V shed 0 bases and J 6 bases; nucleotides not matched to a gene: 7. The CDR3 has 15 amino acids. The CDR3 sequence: CASSLGRGHPDGYTF. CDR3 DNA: TGTGCCAGCAGCTTGGGCAGGGGGCATCCCGATGGCTACACCTTC.

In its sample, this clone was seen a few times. CDR3 sequence (DNA): TGTGCCAGCAGCTTGTGGACAGGGGTATTAACTAATGGCTACACCTTC. Its translation is CASSLWTGVLTNGYTF. The rearrangement joins TRBV5-6 to TRBJ1-2; 9 nucleotides line up with TRBD1. The CDR3 loop spans 16 amino acids. V lost 1 base, J lost 6 bases, and 10 bases stayed unmatched. Germline values: CDR1 SGHDT, CDR2 YYEEEE.